This record covers a single TCR beta chain. This record belongs to a study of blood T cell repertoires in COVID-19. Clones were read by immunoSEQ multiplex PCR, and TCRdb kept only the in-frame ones, dropping some. The data show about 150,000 clones, with about 88% seen just once and about 2.8% held by the top ten. Germline assignment: CDR1 MDHEN and CDR2 SYDVKM. Germline trimming cut 6 bases from V and 3 bases from J; bases unmatched to any gene: 6. The CDR3 runs to 15 residues. The V call is TRBV28, the J call TRBJ2-3; 10 nucleotides align to TRBD2. The material sequenced was peripheral blood. This receptor was obtained from a human donor with acute or convalescent COVID-19. The donor label of this sample is uncertain. The CDR3 DNA sequence: TGTGCCAGCAGCCTAGCGGGGGCCGGGACAGATACGCAGTATTTT. Translation: CASSLAGAGTDTQYF.